This T cell receptor (beta chain) appears in the sequencing data of a study of T cells in Graves' hyperthyroidism and ophthalmopathy. Background on the study: Peripheral blood collection took place at initial diagnosis, before any treatment. Overall study findings and caveats: Model predictions of ophthalmopathy came a median around 6.5 months before onset.

This clonotype was picked up many times. Its specificity is unknown. Germline assignment: CDR1 SNHLY and CDR2 FYNNEI. The germline V and J ends were trimmed by 2 bases and 2 bases, with 11 bases remaining between them. This CDR3 is 15 amino acids long. TCR beta CDR3 regions were amplified from RNA. Researchers ran a first-round RT-PCR on the TCR CDR3 using the HTBI primer set. From the multiplex PCR reads, TCRdb called clonotypes with MiXCR, one entry per CDR3 protein. Here the sample spans hundreds of thousands of distinct CDR3 sequences, around 14% being singletons. When ophthalmopathy did not progress within 18 months, Graves' hyperthyroidism was considered stable. Criteria for exclusion of patients were uncontrolled infection, other autoimmune disease, pregnancy or lactation.

The TCR sequence derives from a woman aged 25 to 39 with Graves' hyperthyroidism. The chain is built from TRBV2 and TRBJ2-3; D perhaps matches TRBD2 (6 bases). The sequencing sample was made of blood. The CDR3 spells CASSEWRGNTDTQYF. CDR3 bases: TGTGCCAGCAGTGAATGGCGGGGAAACACAGATACGCAGTATTTT.